This T cell receptor beta chain originates from a study of beta chain features in type 1 diabetes. Findings and caveats of the study: Sequencing from cDNA could over-represent high-TCR-expressing cells. Shortening of TCRB CDR3s, moderate but significant, appeared in all four CD4+ subsets of Type 1 diabetes patients.

One heparinised blood draw averaging around 120 mL was given by each donor. The authors reverse transcribed all of the isolated RNA, so sequencing captured expressed TCRB transcripts. Reads from naive, central memory and regulatory T cell samples averaged about 3.9 million. The protocol was immunoSEQ multiplex PCR, while the TCRdb copy is restricted to in-frame clones and leaves out a portion. Of about 120,000 clones in the sample, 16% were seen once. This clone was observed a few times. Its antigen is unidentified. Trimming cost V 0 bases and J 3 bases, with 5 bases left between them. This CDR3 is 13 amino acids long. The germline V gene encodes CDR1 LGHNA and CDR2 YSLEER.

The receptor was derived from a man aged 30 to 45 with type 1 diabetes. V gene TRBV4-3 combines with J gene TRBJ2-5, with a weak D call TRBD2 (5 bases). Sequencing was carried out using central memory CD4+ T cells from blood. CDR3 nucleotides: TGCGCCAGCAGCCAAGACGGGAAAGAGACCCAGTACTTC. Its protein is CASSQDGKETQYF.